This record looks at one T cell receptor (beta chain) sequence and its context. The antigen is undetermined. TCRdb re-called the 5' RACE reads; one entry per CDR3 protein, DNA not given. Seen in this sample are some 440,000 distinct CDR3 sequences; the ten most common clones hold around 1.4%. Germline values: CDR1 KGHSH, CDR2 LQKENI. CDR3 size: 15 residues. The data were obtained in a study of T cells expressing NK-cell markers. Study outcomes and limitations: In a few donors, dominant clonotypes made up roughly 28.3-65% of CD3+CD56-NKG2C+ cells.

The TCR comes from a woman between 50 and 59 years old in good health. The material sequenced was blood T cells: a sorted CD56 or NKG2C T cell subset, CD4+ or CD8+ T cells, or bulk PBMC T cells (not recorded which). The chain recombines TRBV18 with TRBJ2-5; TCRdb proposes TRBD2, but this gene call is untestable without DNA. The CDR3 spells CASSPEAGLGETQYF. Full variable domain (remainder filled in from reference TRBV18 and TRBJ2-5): NAGVMQNPRHLVRRRGQEARLRCSPMKGHSHVYWYRQLPEEGLKFMVYLQKENIIDESGMPKERFSAEFPKEGPSILRIQQVVRGDSAAYFCASSPEAGLGETQYFGPGTRLLVL.